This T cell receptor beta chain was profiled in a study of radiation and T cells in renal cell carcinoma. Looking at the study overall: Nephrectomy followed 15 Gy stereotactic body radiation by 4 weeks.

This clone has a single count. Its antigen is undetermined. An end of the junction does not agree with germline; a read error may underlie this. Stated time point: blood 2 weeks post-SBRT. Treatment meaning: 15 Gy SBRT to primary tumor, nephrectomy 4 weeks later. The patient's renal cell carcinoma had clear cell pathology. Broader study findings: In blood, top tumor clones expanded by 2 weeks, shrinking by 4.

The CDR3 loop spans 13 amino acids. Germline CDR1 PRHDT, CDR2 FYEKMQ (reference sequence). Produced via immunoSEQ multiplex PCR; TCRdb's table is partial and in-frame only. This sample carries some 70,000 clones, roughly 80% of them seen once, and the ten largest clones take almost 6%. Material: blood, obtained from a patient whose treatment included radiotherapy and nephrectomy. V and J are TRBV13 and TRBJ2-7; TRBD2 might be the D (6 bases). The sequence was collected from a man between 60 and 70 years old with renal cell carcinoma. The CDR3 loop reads CAGSLQEGYEQYF. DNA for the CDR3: TGTGCCGGCAGCTTACAGGAGGGATACGAGCAGTACTTC.